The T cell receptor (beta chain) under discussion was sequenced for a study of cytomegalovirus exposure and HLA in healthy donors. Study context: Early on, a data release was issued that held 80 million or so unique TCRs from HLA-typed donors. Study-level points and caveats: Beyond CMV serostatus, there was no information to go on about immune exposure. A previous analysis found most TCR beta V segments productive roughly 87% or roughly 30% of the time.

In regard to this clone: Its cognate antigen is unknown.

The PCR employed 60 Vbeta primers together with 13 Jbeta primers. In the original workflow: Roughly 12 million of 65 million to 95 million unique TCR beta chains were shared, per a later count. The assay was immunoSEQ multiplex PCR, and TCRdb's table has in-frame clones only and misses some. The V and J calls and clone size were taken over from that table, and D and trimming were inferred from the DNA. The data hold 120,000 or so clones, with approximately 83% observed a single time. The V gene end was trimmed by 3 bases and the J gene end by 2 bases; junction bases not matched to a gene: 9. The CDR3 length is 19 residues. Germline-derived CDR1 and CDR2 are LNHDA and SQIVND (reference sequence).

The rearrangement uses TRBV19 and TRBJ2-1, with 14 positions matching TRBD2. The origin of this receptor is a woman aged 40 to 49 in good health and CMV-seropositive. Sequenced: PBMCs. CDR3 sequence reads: CASSILEGLAGATYNEQFF. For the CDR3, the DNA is TGTGCCAGTAGTATCCTGGAGGGACTAGCGGGGGCCACCTACAATGAGCAGTTCTTC.